The clone carrying this T cell receptor beta chain was detected many times. CDR1 and CDR2 from the germline V gene are SGHRS and YFSETQ. The V and J ends lost 7 bases and 4 bases, in that order; junction bases with no gene match: 7. CDR3 size: 15 residues. TCRdb reprocessed the RACE reads with MiXCR, giving one entry per CDR3 protein. The data show tens of thousands of distinct CDR3 sequences, roughly 9.1% seen once. Time point given: pre-sensitization, week 0. Specified treatment: therapeutic diphenylcyclopropenone sensitization with weekly scalp DPC. This entry comes from a study of human T cells and chemical hapten exposure.

Sequencing used whole blood, obtained in connection with sensitization to the hapten diphenylcyclopropenone (DPC). This chain uses TRBV5-1 with TRBJ2-1; 11 nucleotides agree with TRBD2. The receptor's source is a woman aged 40 to 50 with alopecia areata. Some clones in this sample may be carry-over from other donors' samples. The CDR3 region is CASLPGTSGYNEQFF. The CDR3 nucleotides read TGCGCCAGCCTCCCGGGGACTAGCGGTTACAATGAGCAGTTCTTC.